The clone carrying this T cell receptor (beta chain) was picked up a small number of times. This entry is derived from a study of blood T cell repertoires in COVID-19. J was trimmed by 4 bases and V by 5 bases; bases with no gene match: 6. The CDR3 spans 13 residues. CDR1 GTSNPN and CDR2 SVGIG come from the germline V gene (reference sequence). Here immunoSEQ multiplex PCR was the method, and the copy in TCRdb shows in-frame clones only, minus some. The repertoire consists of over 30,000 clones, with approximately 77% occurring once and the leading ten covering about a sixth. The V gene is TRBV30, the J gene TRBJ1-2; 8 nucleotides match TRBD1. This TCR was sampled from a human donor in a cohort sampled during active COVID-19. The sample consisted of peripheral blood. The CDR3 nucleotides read TGTGCCTGGGGCCGGGACAGGCCCTATGGCTACACCTTC. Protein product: CAWGRDRPYGYTF.